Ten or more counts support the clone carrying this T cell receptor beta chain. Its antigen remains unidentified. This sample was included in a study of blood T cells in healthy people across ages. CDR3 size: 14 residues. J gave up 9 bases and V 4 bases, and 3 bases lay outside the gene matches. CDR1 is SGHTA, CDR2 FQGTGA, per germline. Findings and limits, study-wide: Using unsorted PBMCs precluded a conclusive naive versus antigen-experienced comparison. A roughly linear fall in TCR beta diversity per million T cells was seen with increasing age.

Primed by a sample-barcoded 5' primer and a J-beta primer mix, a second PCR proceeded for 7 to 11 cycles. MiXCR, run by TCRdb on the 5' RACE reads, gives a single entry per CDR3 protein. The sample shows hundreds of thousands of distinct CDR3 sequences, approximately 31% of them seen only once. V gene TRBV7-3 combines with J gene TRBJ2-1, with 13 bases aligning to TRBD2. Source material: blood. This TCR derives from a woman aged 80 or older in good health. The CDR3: CASSSLAGGSEQFF. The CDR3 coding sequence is TGTGCCAGCAGCTCACTAGCGGGGGGGAGTGAGCAGTTCTTC.